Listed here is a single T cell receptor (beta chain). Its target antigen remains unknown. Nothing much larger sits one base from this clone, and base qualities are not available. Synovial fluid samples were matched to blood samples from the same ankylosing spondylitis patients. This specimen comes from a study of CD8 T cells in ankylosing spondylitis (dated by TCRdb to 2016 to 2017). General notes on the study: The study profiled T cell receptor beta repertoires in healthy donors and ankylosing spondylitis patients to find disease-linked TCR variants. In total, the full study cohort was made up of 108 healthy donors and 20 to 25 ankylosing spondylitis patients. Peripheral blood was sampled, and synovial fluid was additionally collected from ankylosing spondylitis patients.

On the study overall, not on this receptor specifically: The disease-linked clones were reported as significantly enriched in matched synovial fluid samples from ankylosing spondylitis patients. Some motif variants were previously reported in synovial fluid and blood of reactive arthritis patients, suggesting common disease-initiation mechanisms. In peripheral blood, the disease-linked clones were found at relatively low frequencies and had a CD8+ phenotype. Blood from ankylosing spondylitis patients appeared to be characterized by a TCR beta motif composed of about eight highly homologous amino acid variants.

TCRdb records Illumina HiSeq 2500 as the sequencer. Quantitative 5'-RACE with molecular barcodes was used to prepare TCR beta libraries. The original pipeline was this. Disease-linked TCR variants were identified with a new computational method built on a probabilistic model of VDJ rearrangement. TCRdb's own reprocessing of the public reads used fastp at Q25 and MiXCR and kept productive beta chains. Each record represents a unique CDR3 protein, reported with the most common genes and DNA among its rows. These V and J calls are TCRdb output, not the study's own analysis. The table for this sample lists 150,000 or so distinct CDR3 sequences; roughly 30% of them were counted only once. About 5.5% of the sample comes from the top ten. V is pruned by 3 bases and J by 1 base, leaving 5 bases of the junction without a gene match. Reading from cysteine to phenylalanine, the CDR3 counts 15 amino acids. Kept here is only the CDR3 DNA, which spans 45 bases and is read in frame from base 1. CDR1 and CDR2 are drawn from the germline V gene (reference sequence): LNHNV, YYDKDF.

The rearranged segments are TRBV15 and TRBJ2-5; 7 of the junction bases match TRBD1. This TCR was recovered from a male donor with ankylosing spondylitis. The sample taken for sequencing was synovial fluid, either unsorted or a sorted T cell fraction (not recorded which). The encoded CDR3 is CATSSGTVSQETQYF. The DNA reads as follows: TGTGCCACCAGCAGCGGGACAGTCTCCCAAGAGACCCAGTACTTC.